This TCR beta chain derives from a study of blood T cell repertoires in COVID-19. Assay: immunoSEQ multiplex PCR; the TCRdb copy retains only in-frame clones and omits some. The repertoire holds around 250,000 clones, with around 87% as singletons. Trimming took off 4 bases at V and 2 bases at J, with 9 bases between the two ends. Germline V lookup: CDR1 LGHNA, CDR2 YNFKEQ. The CDR3 is made up of 14 amino acids. With regard to this clone: It may be a read error: a sequence one base away is much more abundant.

The sequencing sample was made of peripheral blood. The sequence derives from a woman in her sixties or seventies with active or convalescent COVID-19. This chain connects TRBV4-2 to TRBJ1-5; D is possibly TRBD1 (6 bases). The CDR3 region has the DNA TGTGCCAGCAGCCCCTCAGGGGGCAATCAGCCCCAGCATTTT. Protein product: CASSPSGGNQPQHF.